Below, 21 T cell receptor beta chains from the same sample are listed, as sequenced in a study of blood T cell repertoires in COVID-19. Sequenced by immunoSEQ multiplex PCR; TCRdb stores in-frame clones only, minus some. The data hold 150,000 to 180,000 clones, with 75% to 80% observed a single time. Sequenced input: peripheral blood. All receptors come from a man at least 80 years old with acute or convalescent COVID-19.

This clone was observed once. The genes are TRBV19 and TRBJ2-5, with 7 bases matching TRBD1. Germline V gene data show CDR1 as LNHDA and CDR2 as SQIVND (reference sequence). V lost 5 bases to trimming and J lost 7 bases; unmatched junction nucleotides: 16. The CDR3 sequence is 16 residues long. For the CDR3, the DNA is TGTGCCAGTAGTGGACCCTCGGACAGGTCGACGGCGACCCAGTACTTC. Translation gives CASSGPSDRSTATQYF.

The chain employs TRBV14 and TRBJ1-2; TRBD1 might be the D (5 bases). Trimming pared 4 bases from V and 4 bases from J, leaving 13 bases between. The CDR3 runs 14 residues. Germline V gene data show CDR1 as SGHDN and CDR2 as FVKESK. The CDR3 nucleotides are TGTGCCAGCAGCCCAATTCAGGGAGGCTATGGCTACACCTTC. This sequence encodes CASSPIQGGYGYTF.

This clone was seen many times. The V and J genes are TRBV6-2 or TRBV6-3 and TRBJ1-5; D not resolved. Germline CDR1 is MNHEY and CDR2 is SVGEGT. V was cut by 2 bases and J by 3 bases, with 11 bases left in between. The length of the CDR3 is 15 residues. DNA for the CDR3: TGTGCCAGCAGTTACCCCGGGAGCGTCAATCAGCCCCAGCATTTT. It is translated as CASSYPGSVNQPQHF.

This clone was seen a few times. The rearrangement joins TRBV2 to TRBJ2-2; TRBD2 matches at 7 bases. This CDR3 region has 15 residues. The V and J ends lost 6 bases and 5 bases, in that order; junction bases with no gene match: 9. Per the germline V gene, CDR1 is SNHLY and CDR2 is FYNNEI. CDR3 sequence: CASSLPSGATGELFF. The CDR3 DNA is TGTGCCAGCAGCCTCCCCAGCGGGGCGACCGGGGAGCTGTTTTTT. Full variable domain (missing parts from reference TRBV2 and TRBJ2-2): EPEVTQTPSHQVTQMGQEVILRCVPISNHLYFYWYRQILGQKVEFLVSFYNNEISEKSEIFDDQFSVERPDGSNFTLKIRSTKLEDSAMYFCASSLPSGATGELFFGEGSRLTVL.

CDR3 sequence reads: CASVSQGASGYTF. In DNA form, the CDR3 reads TGTGCCAGCGTTTCCCAGGGGGCAAGCGGCTACACCTTC. This rearrangement joins TRBV28 to TRBJ1-2; 8 nucleotides match TRBD1. The CDR3 runs to 13 residues. Germline assignment: CDR1 MDHEN and CDR2 SYDVKM. The trim removed 8 bases at V and 8 bases at J, leaving 10 bases unmatched.

The CDR3 DNA sequence: TGTGCCAGCAGAAGACAGGGCGCGGGGTGGAACACTGAAGCTTTCTTT. Translating gives CASRRQGAGWNTEAFF. The chain has TRBV5-4 and TRBJ1-1; 7 nucleotides agree with TRBD1. The CDR3 length is 16 residues. The ends lost 5 bases at V and 1 base at J; junction bases unmatched: 11. Germline V gene sequence: CDR1 SGHNT, CDR2 YYREEE (reference sequence).

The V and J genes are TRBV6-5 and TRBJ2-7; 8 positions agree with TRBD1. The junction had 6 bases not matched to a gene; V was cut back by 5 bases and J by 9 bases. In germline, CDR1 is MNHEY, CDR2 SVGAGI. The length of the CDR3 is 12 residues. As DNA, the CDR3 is TGTGCCAGCAGTCAAAATGACAGGGGGCAGTACGTC. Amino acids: CASSQNDRGQYV.

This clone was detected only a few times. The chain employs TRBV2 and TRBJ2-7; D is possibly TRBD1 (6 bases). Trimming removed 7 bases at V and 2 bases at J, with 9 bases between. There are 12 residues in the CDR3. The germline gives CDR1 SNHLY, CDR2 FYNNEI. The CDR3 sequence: CASKGEPYEQYF. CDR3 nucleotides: TGTGCCAGCAAGGGGGAACCCTACGAGCAGTACTTC.

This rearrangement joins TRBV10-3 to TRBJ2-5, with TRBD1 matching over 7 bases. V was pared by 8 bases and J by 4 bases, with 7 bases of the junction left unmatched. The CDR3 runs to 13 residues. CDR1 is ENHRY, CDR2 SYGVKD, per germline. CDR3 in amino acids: CAIGTGVGETQYF. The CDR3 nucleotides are TGTGCCATCGGAACAGGGGTGGGAGAGACCCAGTACTTC.

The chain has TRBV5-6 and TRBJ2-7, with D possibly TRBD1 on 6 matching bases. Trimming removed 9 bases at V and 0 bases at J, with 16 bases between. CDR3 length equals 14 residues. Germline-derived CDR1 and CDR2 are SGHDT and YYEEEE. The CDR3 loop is CATAISGDSYEQYV. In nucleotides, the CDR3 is TGTGCCACCGCTATCTCAGGGGACTCCTACGAGCAGTACGTC.

This chain's CDR3 is CASSLGGPNTGELFF. As DNA, the CDR3 is TGCGCCAGCAGTCTCGGGGGGCCCAACACCGGGGAGCTGTTTTTT. V gene TRBV10-1 combines with J gene TRBJ2-2, with D perhaps matching TRBD2 (7 bases). Germline V gives CDR1 WNHNN, CDR2 SYGVQD (reference sequence). CDR3 length: 15 residues. V was clipped by 5 bases and J by 2 bases, with 12 bases between them.

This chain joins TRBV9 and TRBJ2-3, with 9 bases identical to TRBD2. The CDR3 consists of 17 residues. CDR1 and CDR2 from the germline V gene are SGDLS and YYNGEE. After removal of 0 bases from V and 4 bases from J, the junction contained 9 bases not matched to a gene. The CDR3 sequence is CASSVAGGGVIADTQYF. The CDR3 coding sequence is TGTGCCAGCAGCGTAGCCGGCGGGGGGGTGATCGCAGATACGCAGTATTTT.

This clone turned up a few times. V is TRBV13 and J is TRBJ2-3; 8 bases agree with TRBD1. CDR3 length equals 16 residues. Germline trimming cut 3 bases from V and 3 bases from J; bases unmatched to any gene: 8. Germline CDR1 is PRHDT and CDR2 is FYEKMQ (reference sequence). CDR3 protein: CASSLRTGLGTDTQYF. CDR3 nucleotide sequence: TGTGCCAGCAGCTTGAGGACAGGGCTTGGGACAGATACGCAGTATTTT.

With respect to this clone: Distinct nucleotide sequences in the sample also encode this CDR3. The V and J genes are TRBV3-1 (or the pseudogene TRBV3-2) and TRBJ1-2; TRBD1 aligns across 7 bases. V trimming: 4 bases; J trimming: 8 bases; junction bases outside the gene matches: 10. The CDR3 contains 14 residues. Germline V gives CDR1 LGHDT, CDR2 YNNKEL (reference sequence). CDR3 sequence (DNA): TGTGCCAGCAGCCGACAGACAGGGACTGAGGGCTACACCTTC. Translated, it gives CASSRQTGTEGYTF.

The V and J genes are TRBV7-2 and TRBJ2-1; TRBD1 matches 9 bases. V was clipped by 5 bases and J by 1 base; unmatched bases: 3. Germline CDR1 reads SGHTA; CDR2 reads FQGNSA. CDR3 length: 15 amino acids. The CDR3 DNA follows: TGTGCCAGCAGCGCTGGACAGGGGTCCTACAATGAGCAGTTCTTC. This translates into CASSAGQGSYNEQFF.

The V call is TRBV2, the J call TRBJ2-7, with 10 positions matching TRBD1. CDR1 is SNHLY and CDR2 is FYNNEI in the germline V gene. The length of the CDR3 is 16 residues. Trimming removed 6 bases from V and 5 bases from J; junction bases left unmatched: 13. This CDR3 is CASSQGPRTGGHEQYF. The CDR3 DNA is TGTGCCAGCAGCCAAGGGCCTAGGACAGGGGGTCACGAGCAGTACTTC.

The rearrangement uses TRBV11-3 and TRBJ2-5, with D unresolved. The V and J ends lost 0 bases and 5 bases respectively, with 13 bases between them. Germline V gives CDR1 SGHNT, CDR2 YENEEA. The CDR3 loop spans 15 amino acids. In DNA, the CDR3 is TGTGCCAGCAGCTTAGATGTGGGCAGTTCGGAGACCCAGTACTTC. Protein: CASSLDVGSSETQYF.

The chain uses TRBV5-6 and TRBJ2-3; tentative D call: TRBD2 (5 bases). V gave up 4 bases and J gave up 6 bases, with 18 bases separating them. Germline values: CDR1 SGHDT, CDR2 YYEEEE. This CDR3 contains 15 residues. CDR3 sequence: CASSRRTALGDTQYF. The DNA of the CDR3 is TGTGCCAGCAGCCGGAGGACGGCCCTCGGGGATACGCAGTATTTT.

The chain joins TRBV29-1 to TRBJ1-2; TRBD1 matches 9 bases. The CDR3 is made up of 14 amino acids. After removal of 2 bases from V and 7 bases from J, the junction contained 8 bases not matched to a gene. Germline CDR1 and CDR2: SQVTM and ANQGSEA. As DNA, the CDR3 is TGCAGCGTTGAACCGACTGGGACAGGGCTTGGCTACACCTTC. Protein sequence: CSVEPTGTGLGYTF. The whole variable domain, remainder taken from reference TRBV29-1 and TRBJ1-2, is SAVISQKPSRDICQRGTSLTIQCQVDSQVTMMFWYRQQPGQSLTLIATANQGSEATYESGFVIDKFPISRPNLTFSTLTVSNMSPEDSSIYLCSVEPTGTGLGYTFGSGTRLTVV.

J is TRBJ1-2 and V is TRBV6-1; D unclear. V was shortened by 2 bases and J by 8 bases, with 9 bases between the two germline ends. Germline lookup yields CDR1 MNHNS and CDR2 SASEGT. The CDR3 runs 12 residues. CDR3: CASSERTGGYTF. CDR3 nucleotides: TGTGCCAGCAGTGAAAGGACTGGGGGCTACACCTTC.

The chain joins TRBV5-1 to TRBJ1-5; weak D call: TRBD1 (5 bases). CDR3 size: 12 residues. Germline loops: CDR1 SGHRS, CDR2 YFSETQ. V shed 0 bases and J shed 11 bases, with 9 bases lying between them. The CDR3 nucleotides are TGCGCCAGCAGCTTGGATTCAGGGTCCCAGCATTTT. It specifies CASSLDSGSQHF.